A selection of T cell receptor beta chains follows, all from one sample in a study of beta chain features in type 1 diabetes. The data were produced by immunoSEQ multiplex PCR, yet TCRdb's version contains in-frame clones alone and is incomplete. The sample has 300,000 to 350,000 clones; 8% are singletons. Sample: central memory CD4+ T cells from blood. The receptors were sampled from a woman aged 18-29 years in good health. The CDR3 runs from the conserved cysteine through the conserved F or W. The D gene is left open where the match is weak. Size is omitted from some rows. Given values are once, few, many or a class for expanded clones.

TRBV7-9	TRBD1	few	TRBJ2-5	TGTGCCAGCAGCTATATGCCCGTTACAGGGGGCTCCCAGGAGACCCAGTACTTC	CASSYMPVTGGSQETQYF
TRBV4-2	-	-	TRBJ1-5	TGTGCCAGCAGCCAAGAAGCCGCCCCCTTTCAGCCCCAGCATTTT	CASSQEAAPFQPQHF
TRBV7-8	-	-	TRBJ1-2	TGTGCCAGCAGCTTAACCGTTCAGAACTATGGCTACACCTTC	CASSLTVQNYGYTF
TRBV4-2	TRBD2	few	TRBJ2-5	TGTGCCAGCAGCCAAGGGAGAACTAGCGGAGAGACCCAGTACTTC	CASSQGRTSGETQYF
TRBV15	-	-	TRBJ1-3	TGTGCCACCAGCAGAATGAATAGGGTCTCTGGAAACACCATATATTTT	CATSRMNRVSGNTIYF
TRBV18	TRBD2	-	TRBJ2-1	TGTGCCAGCTCACCAACTAGCGGGAGGGCCGGTAATGAGCAGTTCTTC	CASSPTSGRAGNEQFF
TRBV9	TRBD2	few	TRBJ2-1	TGTGCCAGCAGCCTCGAATCGGGACTAGTCAATGAGCAGTTCTTC	CASSLESGLVNEQFF
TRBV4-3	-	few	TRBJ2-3	TGCGCCAGCAGCCAATTTAGCGGCATCAGTGGTACGCAGTATTTT	CASSQFSGISGTQYF
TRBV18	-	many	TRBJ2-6	TGTGCCAGCTCACCCTCGGGCCGGGCTGGGGCCAACGTCCTGACTTTC	CASSPSGRAGANVLTF
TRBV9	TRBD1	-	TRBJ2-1	TGTGCCAGCAGCGCTTCTTTCCTGGGGACAGGGCGGGCGAAGGACAATGAGCAGTTCTTC	CASSASFLGTGRAKDNEQFF
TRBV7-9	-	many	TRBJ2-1	TGTGCCAGCAGCTTTGCCGCCGACAATGAGCAGTTCTTC	CASSFAADNEQFF
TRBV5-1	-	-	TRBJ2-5	TGCGCCAGCAGCGGGCAGGGGCTCCAAGAGACCCAGTACTTC	CASSGQGLQETQYF
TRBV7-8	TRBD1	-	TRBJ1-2	TGTGCCAGCAGCTCCCGACAGGGGGCTAACTATGGCTACACCTTC	CASSSRQGANYGYTF
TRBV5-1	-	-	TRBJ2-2	TGCGCCAGCAGCTTTGAGTTCGCGAACACCGGGGAGCTGTTTTTT	CASSFEFANTGELFF
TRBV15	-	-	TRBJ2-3	TGTGCCACCAGCAGGTACACAGATACGCAGTATTTT	CATSRYTDTQYF
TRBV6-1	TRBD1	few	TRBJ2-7	TGTGCCAGCAGGCCTACAGGGGGGACCTACGAGCAGTACTTC	CASRPTGGTYEQYF
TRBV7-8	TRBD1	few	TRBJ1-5	TGTGCCAGCAGCTTAGCGGGGACAGGGGGGACCCAGCCCCAGCATTTT	CASSLAGTGGTQPQHF
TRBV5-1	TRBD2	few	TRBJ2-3	TGCGCCAGCAGCTTGGGTCTAGCGGACACAGATACGCAGTATTTT	CASSLGLADTDTQYF
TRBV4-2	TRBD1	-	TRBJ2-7	TGTGCCAGCAGCCGGACCGACAGGGTAGGTGAGCAGTACTTC	CASSRTDRVGEQYF
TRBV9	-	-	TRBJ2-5	TGTGCCAGCAGCGCCTCAGGGGAAGAGACCCAGTACTTC	CASSASGEETQYF
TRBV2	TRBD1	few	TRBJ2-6	TGTGCCAGCAACCAAGGACAGGCTGGGGCCAACGTCCTGACTTTC	CASNQGQAGANVLTF
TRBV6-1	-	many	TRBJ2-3	TGTGCCAGCAGTACCAGCGGCCCAGATACGCAGTATTTT	CASSTSGPDTQYF
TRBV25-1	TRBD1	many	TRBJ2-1	TGTGCCACGAGGACAGGGACTGCTTACTACAATGAGCAGTTCTTC	CATRTGTAYYNEQFF
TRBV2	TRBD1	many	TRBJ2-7	TGTGCCAGCAGTGTGGGACAGCCCTACGAGCAGTACTTC	CASSVGQPYEQYF
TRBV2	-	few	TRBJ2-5	TGTGCCAGCAGTACCAATCCCGGGGAGACCCAGTACTTC	CASSTNPGETQYF
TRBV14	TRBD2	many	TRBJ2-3	TGTGCCAGCAGCCAAGAGGCGGGAGTGAGGACAGATACGCAGTATTTT	CASSQEAGVRTDTQYF
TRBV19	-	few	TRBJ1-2	TGTGCCAGTAGTATGCCCCAGGCAGGGCACTATGGCTACACCTTC	CASSMPQAGHYGYTF
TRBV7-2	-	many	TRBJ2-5	TGTGCCAGCAGCCGTGGACATCAAGAGACCCAGTACTTC	CASSRGHQETQYF
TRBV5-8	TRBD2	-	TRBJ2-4	TGTGCCAGCAGCCCCATTGCAAAGGGACTAGCGAGAAACATTCAGTACTTC	CASSPIAKGLARNIQYF
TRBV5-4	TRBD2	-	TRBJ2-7	TGTGCCAGCAGCCAAGAAGGGACTAGCGAGATCTACGAGCAGTACTTC	CASSQEGTSEIYEQYF
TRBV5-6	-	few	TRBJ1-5	TGTGCCAGCAGCTTGGTTGATCAGCCCCAGCATTTT	CASSLVDQPQHF
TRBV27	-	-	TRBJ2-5	TGTGCCAGCAGTTTAGCTGTGGCTCTAGGAACCCAGTACTTC	CASSLAVALGTQYF
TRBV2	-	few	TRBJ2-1	TGTGCCAGCACCCAGTACGTTGGAAATGAGCAGTTCTTC	CASTQYVGNEQFF
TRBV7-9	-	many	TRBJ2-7	TGTGCCAGCACGGCTTTATCCGGCGAGCAGTACTTC	CASTALSGEQYF
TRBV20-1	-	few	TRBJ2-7	TGCAGTGCTGAGAATACGAAGCAGTACTTC	CSAENTKQYF
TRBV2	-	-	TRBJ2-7	TGTGCCAGCAGTTTTACAGGCTCCTACGAGCAGTACTTC	CASSFTGSYEQYF
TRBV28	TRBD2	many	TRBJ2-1	TGTGCCAGCAGTAGGACTAGCGGGATTTTCTCCTACAATGAGCAGTTCTTC	CASSRTSGIFSYNEQFF
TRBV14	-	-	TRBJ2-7	TGTGCCAGCAGCCAAGGGCGGTCCTACGAGCAGTACTTC	CASSQGRSYEQYF
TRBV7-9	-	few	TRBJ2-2	TGTGCCAGCAGCTTTTACGGGAGTACGACCGGGGAGCTGTTTTTT	CASSFYGSTTGELFF
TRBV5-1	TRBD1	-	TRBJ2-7	TGCGCCAGCAGCCCAGTCCCGGGACAGGGTGTCGGCTACGAGCAGTACTTC	CASSPVPGQGVGYEQYF
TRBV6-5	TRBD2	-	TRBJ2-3	TGTGCCACAGGACTAGCGGGAGCGGATACGCAGTATTTT	CATGLAGADTQYF
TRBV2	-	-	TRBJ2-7	TGTGCCAGCAGTGTTTCTGTGTTGACAGACCAGACCTACGAGCAGTACTTC	CASSVSVLTDQTYEQYF